This TCR beta chain was obtained from a study of blood T cell repertoires in COVID-19. Data came from immunoSEQ multiplex PCR; TCRdb stores just in-frame clones and leaves some out. This table has around 130,000 clones, almost 85% appearing once. Trimming shortened V by 3 bases and J by 0 bases, and 14 bases separated the two germline ends. There are 15 residues in the CDR3. CDR1 and CDR2 (germline): DFQATT, SNEGSKA (reference sequence). The specimen was peripheral blood. The chain joins TRBV20-1 to TRBJ1-1, with D unclear. This receptor was obtained from a human donor in a cohort sampled during active COVID-19. In nucleotides, the CDR3 is TGCAGTGCTAGTATAGTCCAAGAGCTGAACACTGAAGCTTTCTTT. Translation: CSASIVQELNTEAFF.